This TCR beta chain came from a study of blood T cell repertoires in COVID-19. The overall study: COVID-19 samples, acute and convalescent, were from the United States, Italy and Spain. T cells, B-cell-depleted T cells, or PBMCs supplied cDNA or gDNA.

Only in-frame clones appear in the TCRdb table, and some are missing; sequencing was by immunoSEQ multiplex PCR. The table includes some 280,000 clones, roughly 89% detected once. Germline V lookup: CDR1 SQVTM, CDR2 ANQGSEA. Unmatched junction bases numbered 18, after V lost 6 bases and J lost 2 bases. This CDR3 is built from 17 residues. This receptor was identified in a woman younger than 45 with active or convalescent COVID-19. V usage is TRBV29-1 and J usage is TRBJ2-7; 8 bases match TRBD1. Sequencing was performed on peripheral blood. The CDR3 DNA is TGCAGCGTCCCTAGGGGGGAGACAGGGGCGGAGGCCTACGAGCAGTACTTC. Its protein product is CSVPRGETGAEAYEQYF.